The next 30 T cell receptor beta chains were all read from a single sample in a study of monozygotic twins with inflammatory bowel disease. Each CDR3 protein gets one entry in TCRdb, which reprocessed the 5' RACE reads and gives no DNA. This sample's table has over 150,000 distinct CDR3 sequences. Material for sequencing was blood. The receptors originated from a human donor with ulcerative colitis or Crohn's disease, or a healthy co-twin of an affected twin (not recorded which).

V gene TRBV5-6 combines with J gene TRBJ2-2; TCRdb's assignment of TRBD2 cannot be checked, as there is no DNA. Germline loops: CDR1 SGHDT, CDR2 YYEEEE. The CDR3 is 20 amino acids. The CDR3 sequence: CASSWIAGLAPLKNTGELFF.

This chain joins TRBV18 and TRBJ2-7; the D call of TRBD2 rests on TCRdb alone, since no DNA is present to check it. Germline lookup yields CDR1 KGHSH and CDR2 LQKENI. The CDR3 runs to 15 residues. The CDR3 is CASSPKAGEAYEQYF.

The chain uses TRBV20-1 and TRBJ1-5; without DNA, the TCRdb call of TRBD1 cannot be checked. This CDR3 spans 13 amino acids. CDR1 and CDR2 (germline): DFQATT, SNEGSKA (reference sequence). The CDR3 sequence is CSAPTGGFQPQHF.

The chain combines TRBV27 with TRBJ2-1. Germline CDR1 MNHEY, CDR2 SMNVEV (reference sequence). CDR3 length: 11 amino acids. CDR3 in amino acids: CASSFLGEQFF.

The chain joins TRBV20-1 to TRBJ1-5. CDR1 and CDR2 (germline): DFQATT, SNEGSKA (reference sequence). The CDR3 covers 12 residues. The CDR3 spells CSARDVNQPQHF.

The J gene is TRBJ2-7, the V gene TRBV7-9; TCRdb indicates TRBD2, and absent DNA this call remains unverified. The germline CDR1 and CDR2 sequences are SEHNR and FQNEAQ (reference sequence). The CDR3 is 16 residues long. CDR3 protein: CASSPRAGLAAAEQYF.

The chain links TRBV6-2 or TRBV6-3 to TRBJ2-1. Germline lookup yields CDR1 MNHEY and CDR2 SVGEGT. CDR3 size: 15 residues. CDR3: CASRATGNPYNEQFF.

This rearrangement joins TRBV9 to TRBJ1-1. CDR3 length equals 16 residues. From germline, CDR1 is SGDLS and CDR2 YYNGEE. CDR3 protein: CASSVAPLGVNTEAFF.

The V and J genes are TRBV20-1 and TRBJ2-1. CDR3 size: 13 residues. Germline V gene data show CDR1 as DFQATT and CDR2 as SNEGSKA (reference sequence). The CDR3 here is CSAAIQVDNEQFF.

This chain uses TRBV14 with TRBJ1-1. Germline assignment: CDR1 SGHDN and CDR2 FVKESK. This CDR3 is built from 15 residues. The CDR3 here is CASSQDPLVGTEAFF.

The chain combines TRBV7-6 with TRBJ2-1; TCRdb's D call, TRBD1, is unchecked because there is no DNA. Germline-derived CDR1 and CDR2 are SGHVS and FNYEAQ. This CDR3 region has 13 residues. This chain's CDR3 is CASSPSATGEQFF.

This chain connects TRBV29-1 to TRBJ2-3; TCRdb proposes TRBD2, but this gene call is untestable without DNA. The CDR3 has 16 residues. Germline CDR1 reads SQVTM; CDR2 reads ANQGSEA. CDR3 sequence reads: CSVEGGGTSGTDTQYF.

The CDR3 reads CASSLVVYEQYF. V usage is TRBV7-9 and J usage is TRBJ2-7. CDR3 length: 12 residues. From germline, CDR1 is SEHNR and CDR2 FQNEAQ (reference sequence). Supplemented by reference TRBV7-9 and TRBJ2-7, the full variable domain reads DTGVSQNPRHKITKRGQNVTFRCDPISEHNRLYWYRQTLGQGPEFLTYFQNEAQLEKSRLLSDRFSAERPKGSFSTLEIQRTEQGDSAMYLCASSLVVYEQYFGPGTRLTVT.

The chain couples TRBV3-1 to TRBJ1-1. Germline V lookup: CDR1 LGHDT, CDR2 YNNKEL (reference sequence). This CDR3 is built from 12 residues. CDR3 in amino acids: CASSQVDTEAFF.

The chain uses TRBV7-2 and TRBJ1-1; TCRdb's D call, TRBD1, is unchecked because there is no DNA. The CDR3 loop spans 15 amino acids. In germline, CDR1 is SGHTA, CDR2 FQGNSA. The CDR3: CASSPGQGRYTEAFF.

The gene calls are TRBV12-3 or TRBV12-4 and TRBJ1-2; TCRdb picks TRBD1, but there is no DNA to check that call. The CDR3 is 14 residues long. This chain's CDR3 is CASFDSGTLYGYTF.

The rearrangement uses TRBV6-1 and TRBJ2-2; TCRdb returns TRBD2, unconfirmable since there is no DNA. Germline assignment: CDR1 MNHNS and CDR2 SASEGT. The CDR3 totals 14 residues. The CDR3 reads CATRGRMNTGELFF.

The chain joins TRBV20-1 to TRBJ2-1; TCRdb returns TRBD2, unconfirmable since there is no DNA. There are 15 residues in the CDR3. Germline-derived CDR1 and CDR2 are DFQATT and SNEGSKA (reference sequence). The CDR3: CSPGGRELGNNEQFF.

V is TRBV19 and J is TRBJ2-1; TCRdb selects TRBD1, and the lack of DNA leaves this call unchecked. The CDR3 spans 15 residues. The V gene's germline CDR1 is LNHDA and CDR2 SQIVND (reference sequence). This chain's CDR3 is CASSSQAYSYNEQFF.

The chain has TRBV18 and TRBJ2-5; TCRdb returns TRBD1, unconfirmable since there is no DNA. CDR3 length: 15 amino acids. The V gene's germline CDR1 is KGHSH and CDR2 LQKENI. The CDR3: CASSPLGAAQETQYF.

The J gene is TRBJ2-5, the V gene TRBV10-3; TCRdb returns TRBD2, unconfirmable since there is no DNA. Germline CDR1 and CDR2: ENHRY and SYGVKD. This CDR3 region has 15 residues. The CDR3 here is CAISVLAGARETQYF.

V usage is TRBV4-1 and J usage is TRBJ2-7; no DNA is available, so the TRBD2 call from TCRdb remains unchecked. From germline, CDR1 is MGHRA and CDR2 YSYEKL. CDR3 length: 16 amino acids. The CDR3 sequence is CASSQLGTSETYEQYF.

This sequence joins TRBV7-3 and TRBJ1-5; TCRdb lists TRBD1, though no DNA is available to test this call. CDR3 size: 15 residues. The germline V gene has CDR1 SGHTA and CDR2 FQGTGA. The CDR3: CASSVRDRGLQPQHF.

This chain uses TRBV2 with TRBJ2-5; the TRBD2 assignment by TCRdb is unverifiable without DNA. CDR1 and CDR2 from the germline V gene are SNHLY and FYNNEI. There are 15 residues in the CDR3. CDR3: CASPPVLAGVETQYF.

J is TRBJ1-1 and V is TRBV29-1. The CDR3 runs to 13 residues. CDR1 and CDR2 from the germline V gene are SQVTM and ANQGSEA. CDR3 protein: CSVEEDRWTEAFF.

V and J are TRBV5-1 and TRBJ2-3; as DNA is missing, the TRBD1 call by TCRdb cannot be tested. There are 15 residues in the CDR3. The V gene's germline CDR1 is SGHRS and CDR2 YFSETQ. This chain's CDR3 is CASSEGTSSTDTQYF.

The chain's CDR3 is CATRDRGNYEQYF. The chain uses TRBV24-1 and TRBJ2-7; without DNA, the TCRdb call of TRBD1 cannot be checked. The CDR3 is 13 amino acids. CDR1 is KGHDR and CDR2 is SFDVKD in the germline V gene.

This chain connects TRBV3-1 to TRBJ2-1. Per germline, CDR1 LGHDT and CDR2 YNNKEL (reference sequence). The length of the CDR3 is 16 residues. The CDR3 protein is CASSQLRGRTYNEQFF.

The chain links TRBV14 to TRBJ2-7; TCRdb designates TRBD1, a call that cannot be tested without DNA. Germline loops: CDR1 SGHDN, CDR2 FVKESK. The CDR3 has 14 amino acids. The CDR3 here is CASSLDGTGYEQYF.

The gene calls are TRBV12-3 or TRBV12-4 and TRBJ1-5; TCRdb proposes TRBD1, but this gene call is untestable without DNA. This CDR3 comprises 15 residues. The CDR3: CASSFTGFGNQPQHF.